This T cell receptor (beta chain) was sequenced in a study of cytomegalovirus exposure and HLA in healthy donors. Regarding this clone: Antigen: not known.

Findings and caveats of the study: Later analysis indicated greater clonal expansion among HLA-associated TCR beta chains than among equally common other chains. In an earlier analysis, in several hundred donors, most V segments appeared productive either ~90% or ~30% of the time.

J lost 5 bases, V lost 5 bases, and 13 bases had no gene match. This CDR3 is built from 17 residues. Germline lookup yields CDR1 MRHNA and CDR2 SNTAGT. PCR amplification relied on 60 Vbeta primers (plus 13 Jbeta primers). Sequencing used immunoSEQ multiplex PCR; TCRdb keeps in-frame clones, though not all of them. Counted here are 200,000 to 300,000 clones, 75% to 85% occurring once; the ten biggest clones make up under 8%. The TCR originated in a woman in her sixties or seventies in good health and CMV-seropositive. Sequenced material: PBMCs. The chain joins TRBV6-4 to TRBJ2-3, with 10 bases matching TRBD1. CDR3 region: CASSLTHRTGGVDTQYF. The CDR3 DNA follows: TGTGCCAGCAGTCTCACTCACAGGACAGGGGGAGTAGATACGCAGTATTTT.